Described below is a single TCR beta chain sequence and its context. Its antigen specificity is not known. Qualities for individual bases were not recorded, and no much larger clone is one base off. TCRbeta CDR3 regions were amplified from genomic DNA by means of the immunoSEQ Assay, a bias-controlled multiplex PCR. As for the authors' bioinformatics: Nucleated cell counts per sample were estimated from amplification of reference gene primers within the assay. To quantify the absolute abundance of each unique TCRbeta CDR3 rearrangement, sequence reads were collapsed and filtered. For each sample, productive Simpson clonality was calculated by taking the square root of Simpson's diversity index across productive rearrangements. Here the immuneACCESS table is served through TCRdb, limited to in-frame sequences with V and J called. Missing clones are a known gap in these copies; in checked studies unresolved V genes cover under half, and the rest lacks a known reason. That table gives V, J and clone size, and the DNA gave D and trimming. Here the sample has 40,000 to 55,000 clones; approximately 89% occur a single time. Of the sample, approximately 28% is held by the ten largest clones.

V is trimmed back by 5 bases and J by 5 bases, and the junction contains 6 bases that no gene match accounts for. Per the germline V gene, SGHRS is the CDR1 and YFSETQ is the CDR2. Inclusive of the bounding cysteine and phenylalanine, the CDR3 is 15 residues long. Left in the record is the CDR3 DNA by itself, 45 bases read in frame from the first base. The sample is drawn from a study of blood T cell repertoires in COVID-19 (TCRdb year 2020). The study in broad terms: Collaborator samples came from the United States, Italy and Spain and covered acute and convalescent phases of COVID-19. The prospective study material was composed of cDNA or gDNA derived from T cells, B-cell-depleted T cells, or PBMCs. Subjects who had been exposed to COVID-19, were actively infected with it, or had recovered from it provided the deeply sampled blood TCRbeta repertoires that made up the dataset. A freely available public database, intended as a resource for researchers studying the immune response to SARS-CoV-2, is where the repertoires were released. Samples came from the ongoing ImmuneRACE study (first 160 participants) plus 1,254 subjects from 6 global collaborators. The sample metadata nearly always contained a de-identified subject ID, COVID-19 status, age in years and sex. HLA class I and class II types, where available, came from metadata supplied by the sample provider rather than from assay-based typing.

The collaborating institutions used their own protocols to collect whole blood in K2EDTA tubes. For TCRbeta analysis, collaborators shipped samples as frozen whole blood, isolated PBMCs, or DNA extracted from either of those sample types. Summary of the overall study and its limitations: The amount of clinical and demographic metadata varied by source and participant and was provided uncurated.

The source material was peripheral blood. The chain links TRBV5-1 with TRBJ2-1; TRBD2 matches 11 bases in the middle. This receptor was identified in a woman of 80 years or more with acute or convalescent COVID-19. CDR3 protein: CASRSLAGADNEQFF. The base sequence is TGCGCCAGCAGATCACTAGCGGGGGCTGACAATGAGCAGTTCTTC.